Each of the 26 T cell receptor beta chains below was sequenced from the same sample in a study of PD-L1 blockade in urothelial cancer. The sample's time point: pretreatment peripheral blood. Clones were sequenced by immunoSEQ multiplex PCR, and TCRdb holds only the in-frame ones, with some missing. The profile shows fewer than 95,000 clones, roughly 89% of them singletons. Sequences were derived from PBMCs, sampled around atezolizumab (anti-PD-L1) treatment. These receptors were taken from a man in his sixties with urothelial cancer.

The rearrangement uses TRBV29-1 and TRBJ2-3; 9 nucleotides align to TRBD1. This CDR3 comprises 12 residues. In germline, CDR1 is SQVTM, CDR2 ANQGSEA. Trimming removed 6 bases from V and 4 bases from J; junction bases left unmatched: 2. For the CDR3, the DNA is TGCAGCGTAGGGACAGGGTCAGATACGCAGTATTTT. This sequence encodes CSVGTGSDTQYF.

The chain combines TRBV5-1 with TRBJ2-3, with a tentative D call TRBD2 (6 bases). The CDR3 extends over 15 amino acids. CDR1 and CDR2 (germline): SGHRS, YFSETQ. Trimming removed 4 bases at V and 2 bases at J, with 14 bases between. CDR3 DNA: TGCGCCAGCAGCGGGGGTAGCGGACTCACAGATACGCAGTATTTT. Amino acids: CASSGGSGLTDTQYF.

The chain joins TRBV6-5 to TRBJ2-7; TRBD1 is a possible D gene (6 bases). Trimming cost V 3 bases and J 3 bases, with 12 bases left between them. This CDR3 is 14 amino acids long. Germline assignment: CDR1 MNHEY and CDR2 SVGAGI. The CDR3 protein is CASSYERGHYEQYF. The DNA for the CDR3 is TGTGCCAGCAGTTATGAAAGGGGACACTACGAGCAGTACTTC.

The chain links TRBV5-1 to TRBJ2-3, with 7 bases that match TRBD1. Per the germline V gene, CDR1 is SGHRS and CDR2 is YFSETQ. V shed 2 bases and J 5 bases; nucleotides not matched to a gene: 5. The CDR3 has 14 residues. The CDR3 sequence is CASSLGQVQDTQYF. The CDR3, as DNA: TGCGCCAGCAGCTTAGGACAGGTTCAAGATACGCAGTATTTT.

CDR3 amino acids: CASSLDFSSYEQYF. Written as DNA, the CDR3 is TGTGCCAGCAGCTTAGATTTCAGCTCCTACGAGCAGTACTTC. The V and J genes are TRBV7-2 and TRBJ2-7; D remains ambiguous. CDR1 is SGHTA and CDR2 is FQGNSA in the germline V gene. This CDR3 contains 14 residues. V was trimmed by 1 base and J by 0 bases, leaving 7 bases between them.

The J gene is TRBJ2-5, the V gene TRBV9, with TRBD1 identical over 8 bases. V lost 0 bases, J lost 6 bases, and 7 bases stayed unmatched. Germline lookup yields CDR1 SGDLS and CDR2 YYNGEE. CDR3 length: 15 residues. The DNA of the CDR3 is TGTGCCAGCAGCGTAGCTGCGGACAGGGTCAAGACCCAGTACTTC. Protein product: CASSVAADRVKTQYF.

The rearrangement joins TRBV29-1 to TRBJ1-1; a weak D match, TRBD1 (6 bases). Trimming pared 5 bases from V and 6 bases from J, leaving 22 bases between. CDR3 length equals 15 residues. Germline-derived CDR1 and CDR2 are SQVTM and ANQGSEA. DNA of the CDR3: TGCAGCGTTCTGGGGGCGGGGGGCCCTCTCGCTGAAGCTTTCTTT. Amino acids: CSVLGAGGPLAEAFF.

In its sample, this clone was seen once. The chain combines TRBV15 with TRBJ1-4, with D possibly matching TRBD1 (6 bases). Between the trimmed V and J ends, which lost 3 bases and 4 bases, there was a span of 12 bases. The germline V gene encodes CDR1 LNHNV and CDR2 YYDKDF (reference sequence). The length of the CDR3 is 15 residues. This CDR3 reads CATSRETGINEKLFF. The DNA of the CDR3 is TGTGCCACCAGCAGGGAGACAGGAATTAATGAAAAACTGTTTTTT.

The gene calls are TRBV5-8 and TRBJ2-3; 8 bases align to TRBD2. CDR1 and CDR2 (germline): SGHTS, YDEGEE. The CDR3 contains 20 residues. V lost 3 bases and J lost 0; bases outside the gene matches: 18. The DNA for the CDR3 is TGTGCCAGCAGCTCCTTGGGGTTAGCGGGGCCCACGATTAGCACAGATACGCAGTATTTT. Protein: CASSSLGLAGPTISTDTQYF.

The V and J genes are TRBV9 and TRBJ1-1; TRBD1 matches at 7 bases. This CDR3 region has 17 residues. V shed 2 bases and J 1 base; nucleotides not matched to a gene: 11. Germline V gene data show CDR1 as SGDLS and CDR2 as YYNGEE. The CDR3 is CASSVPQTGTENTEAFF. The CDR3 DNA is TGTGCCAGCAGCGTCCCTCAAACCGGGACAGAGAACACTGAAGCTTTCTTT.

V and J are TRBV7-9 and TRBJ2-7; no firm D call. Trimming took off 7 bases at V and 5 bases at J, with 15 bases between the two ends. This CDR3 contains 13 residues. Per the germline V gene, CDR1 is SEHNR and CDR2 is FQNEAQ (reference sequence). As DNA, the CDR3 is TGTGCCAGCACCATATGGGCAGTCGACGAGCAGTACTTC. It codes for CASTIWAVDEQYF.

The rearrangement uses TRBV19 and TRBJ1-2; TRBD1 aligns across 7 bases. The ends lost 6 bases at V and 0 bases at J; junction bases unmatched: 16. The CDR3 is 18 amino acids. CDR1 is LNHDA and CDR2 is SQIVND in the germline V gene (reference sequence). CDR3 nucleotides: TGTGCCAGTAGCCCGCCCCTCACACAGGGGAGATCTAACTATGGCTACACCTTC. Translating gives CASSPPLTQGRSNYGYTF.

DNA for the CDR3: TGTGCCAGTAGTATGCGGGCTAACTCCTACAATGAGCAGTTCTTC. Translated, it gives CASSMRANSYNEQFF. This chain joins TRBV19 and TRBJ2-1; maybe TRBD2 (5 bases). CDR3 size: 15 residues. Per the germline V gene, CDR1 is LNHDA and CDR2 is SQIVND (reference sequence). The ends were cut back, 3 bases at V and 0 bases at J, with 9 bases in the middle. The full variable domain, rest sourced from reference TRBV19 and TRBJ2-1, is DGGITQSPKYLFRKEGQNVTLSCEQNLNHDAMYWYRQDPGQGLRLIYYSQIVNDFQKGDIAEGYSVSREKKESFPLTVTSAQKNPTAFYLCASSMRANSYNEQFFGPGTRLTVL.

The chain combines TRBV9 with TRBJ2-7; a weak D match, TRBD2 (6 bases). Germline V gene sequence: CDR1 SGDLS, CDR2 YYNGEE. The CDR3 covers 15 residues. V was clipped by 0 bases and J by 7 bases, with 17 bases between them. The CDR3 region has the DNA TGTGCCAGCAGCGTAGCTCCAACCAGCGCGGGAGAGCAGTACTTC. This gives the protein CASSVAPTSAGEQYF.

The V call is TRBV10-1, the J call TRBJ2-1; D is possibly TRBD1 (5 bases). Germline lookup yields CDR1 WNHNN and CDR2 SYGVQD (reference sequence). CDR3 length: 15 amino acids. V was shortened by 4 bases and J by 6 bases, with 16 bases between the two germline ends. DNA of the CDR3: TGCGCCAGCAGTGCTCGTCAGGGTGTCGGCAATGAGCAGTTCTTC. Translated: CASSARQGVGNEQFF.

The V gene is TRBV7-2, the J gene TRBJ2-7; TRBD2 is a possible D gene (6 bases). Germline assignment: CDR1 SGHTA and CDR2 FQGNSA. Trimming pared 6 bases from V and 4 bases from J, leaving 13 bases between. The CDR3 is 13 amino acids. The CDR3 coding sequence is TGTGCCAGCAGTGGGGACTCGGGTTACGAGCAGTACTTC. Its translation: CASSGDSGYEQYF. Together with reference TRBV7-2 and TRBJ2-7, the CDR3 gives the full variable domain: GAGVSQSPSNKVTEKGKDVELRCDPISGHTALYWYRQSLGQGLEFLIYFQGNSAPDKSGLPSDRFSAERTGGSVSTLTIQRTQQEDSAVYLCASSGDSGYEQYFGPGTRLTVT.

The rearrangement joins TRBV9 to TRBJ1-3; D uncertain. The CDR3 contains 14 residues. V was clipped by 4 bases and J by 0 bases, with 8 bases between them. Germline CDR1 reads SGDLS; CDR2 reads YYNGEE. The CDR3: CASSPQVSGNTIYF. CDR3 DNA sequence: TGTGCCAGCAGCCCACAAGTCTCTGGAAACACCATATATTTT.

The chain combines TRBV19 with TRBJ2-2, with unresolved D. Trimming left V 3 bases short and J 6 bases short, with 8 bases between. The germline V gene encodes CDR1 LNHDA and CDR2 SQIVND (reference sequence). The CDR3 covers 13 residues. As DNA, the CDR3 is TGTGCCAGTAGTATGAGGAGACCCGGGGAGCTGTTTTTT. This codes for CASSMRRPGELFF.

The chain uses TRBV13 and TRBJ1-3; D remains ambiguous. V lost 2 bases, J lost 4 bases, and 6 bases lay in between. Germline V CDR1 and CDR2: PRHDT, FYEKMQ (reference sequence). This CDR3 has 13 amino acids. The CDR3 sequence is CASSLTRGNTIYF. CDR3 in DNA: TGTGCCAGCAGCTTAACGAGAGGAAACACCATATATTTT.

The chain joins TRBV7-9 to TRBJ1-2, with D perhaps TRBD1 (5 bases). Germline values: CDR1 SEHNR, CDR2 FQNEAQ (reference sequence). The CDR3 has 14 residues. V was shortened by 1 base and J by 1 base, with 7 bases between the two germline ends. CDR3 region: CASSLGGSNYGYTF. The CDR3 DNA is TGTGCCAGCAGCTTAGGGGGCAGTAACTATGGCTACACCTTC.

This chain joins TRBV18 and TRBJ2-7; possible D gene TRBD2, 6 bases. V was clipped by 2 bases and J by 10 bases, with 18 bases between them. There are 14 residues in the CDR3. Germline CDR1 KGHSH, CDR2 LQKENI. The CDR3 sequence is CASSPAGGIGIQYF. DNA for the CDR3: TGTGCCAGCTCACCAGCAGGCGGGATAGGGATACAGTACTTC. The full variable domain, with the rest looked up from reference TRBV18 and TRBJ2-7, is NAGVMQNPRHLVRRRGQEARLRCSPMKGHSHVYWYRQLPEEGLKFMVYLQKENIIDESGMPKERFSAEFPKEGPSILRIQQVVRGDSAAYFCASSPAGGIGIQYFGPGTRLTVT.

This chain links TRBV7-2 with TRBJ2-3; TRBD1 aligns across 8 bases. Per germline, CDR1 SGHTA and CDR2 FQGNSA. V lost 5 bases and J lost 9; bases outside the gene matches: 7. This CDR3 has 13 residues. Here the CDR3 reads CASSLKQGVTQYF. CDR3 sequence (DNA): TGTGCCAGCAGCCTAAAACAGGGGGTGACGCAGTATTTT.

The chain couples TRBV7-9 to TRBJ1-2; a weak D match, TRBD1 (6 bases). Germline V gene sequence: CDR1 SEHNR, CDR2 FQNEAQ (reference sequence). Trimming pared 1 base from V and 4 bases from J, leaving 13 bases between. The length of the CDR3 is 15 residues. CDR3 sequence reads: CASSLDAGVTYGYTF. CDR3 sequence (DNA): TGTGCCAGCAGCTTAGATGCAGGGGTCACCTATGGCTACACCTTC.

V and J are TRBV15 and TRBJ2-2; tentative D call: TRBD2 (5 bases). The CDR3 totals 15 residues. Trimming removed 0 bases at V and 5 bases at J, with 10 bases between. CDR1 is LNHNV, CDR2 YYDKDF, per germline (reference sequence). The CDR3 region has the DNA TGTGCCACCAGCAGAGATCCCGGGGATACCGGGGAGCTGTTTTTT. Encoded protein: CATSRDPGDTGELFF. The full variable domain, with the rest looked up from reference TRBV15 and TRBJ2-2, is DAMVIQNPRYQVTQFGKPVTLSCSQTLNHNVMYWYQQKSSQAPKLLFHYYDKDFNNEADTPDNFQSRRPNTSFCFLDIRSPGLGDTAMYLCATSRDPGDTGELFFGEGSRLTVL.

The V gene is TRBV5-1, the J gene TRBJ1-2; unclear D gene. Trimming took off 3 bases at V and 0 bases at J, with 18 bases between the two ends. The CDR3 sequence is 17 residues long. Germline loops: CDR1 SGHRS, CDR2 YFSETQ. CDR3 in DNA: TGCGCCAGCAGCTCCCGGGGTAGGCAGACAACTAACTATGGCTACACCTTC. Translation gives CASSSRGRQTTNYGYTF.

The rearrangement links TRBV7-9 to TRBJ2-1; D possibly corresponds to TRBD1 (6 bases). The CDR3 length is 18 residues. V was pared by 4 bases and J by 0 bases, with 19 bases between. Germline V gene lookup returns CDR1 SEHNR and CDR2 FQNEAQ (reference sequence). For the CDR3, the DNA is TGTGCCAGCAGCTCCCCGGGACATCGACTCAGCTCCTACAATGAGCAGTTCTTC. Translation gives CASSSPGHRLSSYNEQFF.